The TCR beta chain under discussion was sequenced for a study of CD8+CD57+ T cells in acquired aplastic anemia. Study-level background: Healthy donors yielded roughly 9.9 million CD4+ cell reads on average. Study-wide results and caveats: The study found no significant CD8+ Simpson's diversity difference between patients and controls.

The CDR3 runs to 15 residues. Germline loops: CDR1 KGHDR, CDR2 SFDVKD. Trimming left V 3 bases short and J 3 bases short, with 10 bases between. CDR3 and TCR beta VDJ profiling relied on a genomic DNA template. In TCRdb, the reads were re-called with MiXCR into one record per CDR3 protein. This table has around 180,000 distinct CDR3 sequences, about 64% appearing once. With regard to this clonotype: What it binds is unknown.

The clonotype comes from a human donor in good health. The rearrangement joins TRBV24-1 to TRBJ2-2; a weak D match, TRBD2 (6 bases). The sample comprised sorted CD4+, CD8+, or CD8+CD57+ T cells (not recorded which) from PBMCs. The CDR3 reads CATSDARRDTGELFF. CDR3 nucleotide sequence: TGTGCCACCAGTGATGCCAGGAGGGACACCGGGGAGCTGTTTTTT.